This section outlines one TCR beta chain sequence together with its context. Its specificity is not known. Heparinised blood was drawn once per donor, averaging about 116 mL. CD45RO/CCR7/CD25/CD127/CD95/CD27 staining was used to isolate CD4+ naive, central memory, regulatory and stem cell-like memory cells by sorting. All sorted populations exceeded 98% purity. The data are from a study of beta chain features in type 1 diabetes. Study outcomes and limitations: In every one of the four CD4+ subsets, TCRB CDR3s were moderately but significantly shorter in Type 1 diabetes patients.

Germline assignment: CDR1 MNHNS and CDR2 SASEGT. The CDR3 extends over 15 amino acids. V gave up 3 bases and J gave up 3 bases, with 12 bases separating them. Reverse transcribing all isolated RNA meant expressed TCRB transcripts were sequenced. Some clones are missing from TCRdb's copy, which holds only in-frame ones; the method was immunoSEQ multiplex PCR. The sample contains under 250,000 clones, about 15% of which appear only once. The sequencing input was naive CD4+ T cells from blood. This TCR derives from a young man with type 1 diabetes. The rearrangement uses TRBV6-1 and TRBJ1-5; D perhaps matches TRBD1 (5 bases). The CDR3 DNA reads as TGTGCCAGCAGTGAGCAACGGGGGGACAATCAGCCCCAGCATTTT. Translation: CASSEQRGDNQPQHF.